This TCR beta chain stems from a study of cytomegalovirus exposure and HLA in healthy donors. The repertoire was sequenced with immunoSEQ multiplex PCR; TCRdb's copy has only in-frame clones and lacks some. This table holds under 250,000 clones, about nine tenths found once. The sample holds one count of this clone. Its antigen is undetermined. Study results and caveats: Among TCR sequences, most were rare, though some public TCRs appeared in many donors.

CDR1 and CDR2 from the germline V gene are SGHRS and YFSETQ. CDR3 size: 15 residues. Trimming removed 0 bases from V and 1 base from J, with 10 bases in between. The sequenced sample consisted of PBMCs. The TCR was taken from a young woman in good health and CMV-seropositive. The chain couples TRBV5-1 to TRBJ1-1; unclear D gene. The CDR3: CASSLDLGRNTEAFF. As DNA, the CDR3 is TGCGCCAGCAGCTTGGATCTGGGGAGGAACACTGAAGCTTTCTTT.